One sample yielded the 27 T cell receptor beta chains listed below, sequenced in a study of cytomegalovirus exposure and HLA in healthy donors. In the PCR, 60 Vbeta and 13 Jbeta primers were used. Sequencing used immunoSEQ multiplex PCR; TCRdb keeps in-frame clones, though not all of them. Seen here are over 130,000 clones, 79% observed once, and the top ten hold 6.3%. The specimen sequenced was PBMCs. The receptors here all came from a middle-aged man in good health and CMV-seropositive.

The V gene is TRBV9, the J gene TRBJ2-2; 9 bases are a match to TRBD2. The CDR3 covers 16 residues. CDR1 is SGDLS and CDR2 is YYNGEE in the germline V gene. The V segment lost 3 bases and the J segment 2 bases; nucleotides outside the gene matches: 5. For the CDR3, the DNA is TGTGCCAGCAGCGGTACTAGCGGGCTTAACACCGGGGAGCTGTTTTTT. This translates into CASSGTSGLNTGELFF.

DNA for the CDR3: TGCGCCAGCAGCCAAGAGAGACAGGGGGCTCGAGAGCAGTACTTC. It yields the protein CASSQERQGAREQYF. The rearrangement links TRBV4-1 to TRBJ2-7; 10 bases are shared with TRBD1. CDR3 size: 15 residues. The germline V gene encodes CDR1 MGHRA and CDR2 YSYEKL. V lost 0 bases and J lost 7; bases outside the gene matches: 6.

This chain joins TRBV7-9 and TRBJ1-2; 7 nucleotides line up with TRBD1. J was trimmed by 4 bases and V by 4 bases; bases with no gene match: 6. This CDR3 has 14 amino acids. Germline CDR1 is SEHNR and CDR2 is FQNEAQ (reference sequence). The CDR3 loop is CASSSRQGGYGYTF. As DNA, the CDR3 is TGTGCCAGCAGCTCAAGACAGGGTGGCTATGGCTACACCTTC.

The V and J genes are TRBV5-1 and TRBJ1-2; D is possibly TRBD1 (5 bases). The V gene's germline CDR1 is SGHRS and CDR2 YFSETQ. The CDR3 loop spans 19 amino acids. V was trimmed by 4 bases and J by 6 bases, leaving 31 bases between them. The CDR3: CASSEKEWQGVVFRDGYTF. The DNA for the CDR3 is TGCGCCAGCAGCGAAAAAGAATGGCAGGGTGTTGTCTTTCGGGATGGCTACACCTTC.

V usage is TRBV28 and J usage is TRBJ2-5; 11 bases line up with TRBD2. CDR1 is MDHEN and CDR2 is SYDVKM in the germline V gene. The CDR3 is 15 residues long. J was trimmed by 2 bases and V by 5 bases; bases with no gene match: 4. CDR3 nucleotide sequence: TGTGCCAGCAGTGTGACTAGCGGGGAGCAAGAGACCCAGTACTTC. Its protein is CASSVTSGEQETQYF.

The genes are TRBV5-1 and TRBJ2-7; 8 positions agree with TRBD2. Germline trimming cut 0 bases from V and 3 bases from J; bases unmatched to any gene: 5. The CDR3 is made up of 15 amino acids. CDR1 SGHRS and CDR2 YFSETQ come from the germline V gene. CDR3 sequence: CASSLVLADHYEQYF. DNA of the CDR3: TGCGCCAGCAGCTTGGTACTAGCGGACCACTACGAGCAGTACTTC.

The V gene is TRBV7-6, the J gene TRBJ2-5, with 8 nucleotides matching TRBD2. The tail of the sequence fits TRBJ2-7 better, so the J call may be wrong. The length of the CDR3 is 15 residues. Germline V gene lookup returns CDR1 SGHVS and CDR2 FNYEAQ. The CDR3 region has the DNA TGTGCCAGCAGCTTACGGCTCAGCGGGAGCGACGAGCAGTACTTC. This encodes CASSLRLSGSDEQYF.

This rearrangement joins TRBV18 to TRBJ1-1; no reliable D call. This CDR3 comprises 14 residues. Germline CDR1 KGHSH, CDR2 LQKENI. The V and J ends lost 3 bases and 6 bases respectively, with 14 bases between them. The CDR3 loop reads CASSPRSRTSEAFF. DNA of the CDR3: TGTGCCAGCTCACCTCGGTCAAGGACTTCTGAAGCTTTCTTT. The variable domain in full, completed from reference TRBV18 and TRBJ1-1, reads NAGVMQNPRHLVRRRGQEARLRCSPMKGHSHVYWYRQLPEEGLKFMVYLQKENIIDESGMPKERFSAEFPKEGPSILRIQQVVRGDSAAYFCASSPRSRTSEAFFGQGTRLTVV.

V gene TRBV10-3 combines with J gene TRBJ2-7; tentative D call: TRBD2 (6 bases). This CDR3 is built from 14 residues. Deletions cut 3 bases from V and 7 bases from J, with 16 bases between. CDR1 and CDR2 from the germline V gene are ENHRY and SYGVKD. The CDR3 nucleotides are TGTGCCATCAGTGAAAGGCAGGAGGCGGGAGAGCAGTACTTC. It encodes CAISERQEAGEQYF.

The chain uses TRBV6-6 and TRBJ2-3; 9 bases map to TRBD1. CDR3 size: 16 residues. V shed 6 bases and J 5 bases; nucleotides not matched to a gene: 12. Germline V gives CDR1 MNHNY, CDR2 SVGAGI (reference sequence). The CDR3 bases are TGTGCCAGCAGCGACAGGGGGACAGGGTCAAGAGATACGCAGTATTTT. This gives the protein CASSDRGTGSRDTQYF.

A few counts support this clone. The J gene is TRBJ2-1, the V gene TRBV27, with TRBD1 as a possible D gene (6 bases). The CDR3 extends over 12 amino acids. V lost 6 bases and J 7 bases, leaving 10 bases between the germline ends. Germline V CDR1 and CDR2: MNHEY, SMNVEV (reference sequence). DNA of the CDR3: TGTGCCAGCAGGCAGGGGAAGAATGAGCAGTTCTTC. Encoded protein: CASRQGKNEQFF.

The V call is TRBV5-4, the J call TRBJ1-1, with a possible D match to TRBD1 (6 bases). Germline V gives CDR1 SGHNT, CDR2 YYREEE (reference sequence). The CDR3 totals 16 residues. Trimming pared 4 bases from V and 5 bases from J, leaving 21 bases between. The CDR3 is CASSPRGGALETEAFF. The CDR3 coding sequence is TGTGCCAGCAGCCCACGGGGGGGGGCGCTTGAGACTGAAGCTTTCTTT.

The chain recombines TRBV19 with TRBJ1-2, with D possibly matching TRBD1 (6 bases). V shed 7 bases and J shed 8 bases, with 20 bases lying between them. From germline, CDR1 is LNHDA and CDR2 SQIVND (reference sequence). This CDR3 has 14 amino acids. DNA of the CDR3: TGTGCCAGTAACGGGAATTTAGGGGGTTACGGCTACACCTTC. This sequence encodes CASNGNLGGYGYTF.

This chain links TRBV19 with TRBJ1-5; 7 bases match TRBD1. Germline CDR1 reads LNHDA; CDR2 reads SQIVND (reference sequence). The CDR3 covers 16 residues. Trimming took 0 bases from V and 6 from J; bases not matched to a gene: 8. CDR3 coding DNA: TGTGCCAGTAGTATAGAGGGCAGGGGGAGTATTCAGCCCCAGCATTTT. This codes for CASSIEGRGSIQPQHF.

The genes are TRBV6-5 and TRBJ2-5, with 7 bases matching TRBD1. The CDR3 is 15 residues long. Germline loops: CDR1 MNHEY, CDR2 SVGAGI. V was clipped by 4 bases and J by 0 bases; unmatched bases: 5. The CDR3 nucleotides are TGTGCCAGCAGTTGGACAGGACGGTACCAAGAGACCCAGTACTTC. This translates into CASSWTGRYQETQYF.

This clone was detected only once. The chain is built from TRBV5-6 and TRBJ1-2; the D gene is possibly TRBD1 (6 bases). V dropped 3 bases and J dropped 6 bases, with 9 bases sitting between them. This CDR3 has 12 residues. Germline lookup yields CDR1 SGHDT and CDR2 YYEEEE. In DNA form, the CDR3 reads TGTGCCAGCAGCTCGGGGGGGCATGGCTACACCTTC. It yields the protein CASSSGGHGYTF.

The chain recombines TRBV7-8 with TRBJ2-7; TRBD1 matches at 7 bases. The length of the CDR3 is 14 residues. Trimming removed 5 bases from V and 2 bases from J; junction bases left unmatched: 6. Germline-derived CDR1 and CDR2 are SGHVS and FQNEAQ. Here the CDR3 reads CASSRGGYTYEQYF. CDR3 DNA: TGTGCCAGCAGCCGAGGGGGCTATACCTACGAGCAGTACTTC.

This clone has just a few counts. The chain combines TRBV19 with TRBJ2-1, with TRBD2 matching 14 bases. Germline V gene data show CDR1 as LNHDA and CDR2 as SQIVND (reference sequence). V lost 5 bases, J lost 2 bases, and 8 bases stayed unmatched. The CDR3 loop spans 18 amino acids. The CDR3 region has the DNA TGTGCCAGTAGTCCCCAGACTAGCGGGAGGGCCACCTACAATGAGCAGTTCTTC. Translation gives CASSPQTSGRATYNEQFF.

This chain links TRBV11-2 with TRBJ2-5; 8 positions agree with TRBD2. This CDR3 contains 14 residues. The V gene's germline CDR1 is SGHAT and CDR2 FQNNGV. The J segment lost 4 bases and the V segment lost 4 bases, leaving 5 bases of the junction unmatched. In DNA form, the CDR3 reads TGTGCCAGCAGCTCAACTAGCGGCGTAGAGACCCAGTACTTC. This encodes CASSSTSGVETQYF.

In its sample, this clone was seen once. In nucleotides, the CDR3 is TGTGCCAGCAGTGAAAGGGGGACGGCTGAAGCTTTCTTT. Its translation: CASSERGTAEAFF. This chain uses TRBV6-1 with TRBJ1-1; tentative D call: TRBD1 (6 bases). CDR1 and CDR2 (germline): MNHNS, SASEGT. The CDR3 extends over 13 amino acids. V lost 2 bases and J 6 bases, leaving 10 bases between the germline ends.

The V gene is TRBV7-9, the J gene TRBJ2-7; TRBD2 matches 8 bases. The CDR3 has 13 residues. V shed 5 bases, J shed 5 bases, and the junction held 5 bases outside the gene matches. Per the germline V gene, CDR1 is SEHNR and CDR2 is FQNEAQ (reference sequence). The CDR3 nucleotides read TGTGCCAGCAGCCCCGGGAGGGGAGACGAGCAGTACTTC. Its protein is CASSPGRGDEQYF.

This chain links TRBV2 with TRBJ2-7, with a possible D match to TRBD2 (6 bases). V lost 3 bases and J 3 bases, leaving 9 bases between the germline ends. This CDR3 comprises 13 residues. The germline CDR1 and CDR2 sequences are SNHLY and FYNNEI. DNA of the CDR3: TGTGCCAGCAGTGATGTAGCGGTCTACGAGCAGTACTTC. Encoded protein: CASSDVAVYEQYF. The variable domain in full, with the rest retrieved from reference TRBV2 and TRBJ2-7, is EPEVTQTPSHQVTQMGQEVILRCVPISNHLYFYWYRQILGQKVEFLVSFYNNEISEKSEIFDDQFSVERPDGSNFTLKIRSTKLEDSAMYFCASSDVAVYEQYFGPGTRLTVT.

The rearrangement joins TRBV5-4 to TRBJ2-7; 7 bases map to TRBD2. The germline V gene encodes CDR1 SGHNT and CDR2 YYREEE (reference sequence). There are 15 residues in the CDR3. Trimming cost V 5 bases and J 3 bases; bases outside gene matches: 11. The CDR3 sequence: CASSPSASGNYEQYF. CDR3 bases: TGTGCCAGCAGTCCCTCCGCTAGCGGAAACTACGAGCAGTACTTC.

V and J are TRBV28 and TRBJ2-5, with D possibly TRBD2 on 5 matching bases. V lost 6 bases, J lost 1 base, and 9 bases lay in between. CDR1 is MDHEN and CDR2 is SYDVKM in the germline V gene. This CDR3 has 13 residues. The CDR3 bases are TGTGCCAGCAGGAAGACTACCCAAGAGACCCAGTACTTC. It specifies CASRKTTQETQYF.

The CDR3 reads CASSPERGSDEQFF. In nucleotides, the CDR3 is TGTGCCAGCAGCCCAGAGAGGGGGAGCGATGAGCAGTTCTTC. V usage is TRBV21-1 and J usage is TRBJ2-1; the table calls TRBD1, which could not be checked here. TRBV21-1 is deemed a pseudogene. This CDR3 has 14 amino acids.

The V call is TRBV29-1, the J call TRBJ2-3, with 7 positions matching TRBD2. In germline, CDR1 is SQVTM, CDR2 ANQGSEA. Germline trimming cut 3 bases from V and 4 bases from J; bases unmatched to any gene: 7. This CDR3 has 14 amino acids. This CDR3 is CSVDGTTSSDTQYF. The CDR3 DNA is TGCAGCGTTGACGGGACTACTTCCTCAGATACGCAGTATTTT.

V and J are TRBV6-6 and TRBJ2-5; TRBD2 agrees at 10 bases. The J segment lost 2 bases and the V segment lost 5 bases, leaving 2 bases of the junction unmatched. The CDR3 is 14 residues long. Germline V lookup: CDR1 MNHNY, CDR2 SVGAGI (reference sequence). CDR3 sequence (DNA): TGTGCCAGCAGTGGACTAGCGGAGCAAGAGACCCAGTACTTC. Residues: CASSGLAEQETQYF.